This TCR beta chain was captured in a study of tumor-infiltrating lymphocytes in primary liver carcinoma (TCRdb year 2017). Looking at the study overall: Of the five patients (three men and two women, aged 30 to 69 years), four had hepatocellular carcinoma and one had combined HCC and intrahepatic cholangiocarcinoma. The five patients had tumors of stage T1-T3 N0M0, with maximum diameters ranging from roughly 4.2 to 10 cm. Each sample produced roughly 3.5 to 7.13 million productive TCRbeta reads, and read depth showed no significant difference between tissue types. TCRbeta repertoire sequencing, expression microarrays and whole-exome sequencing were combined in the study across five regions of each liver tumor, with adjacent normal tissue and blood also included. A total of roughly 35 specimens from 5 patients went through TCRbeta repertoire sequencing, namely 25 tumor regions, 5 adjacent noncancerous liver tissues and 5 peripheral blood samples. Agilent mRNA microarray profiling was performed on the roughly 25 tumor region samples to relate TCRbeta repertoire diversity to the local molecular phenotype. High reproducibility was observed for the technical replicate repertoires, with mean shared-clone rates near 0.89 and correlation coefficients above 0.95. What the research found in general, with its limitations: Repertoire overlap was higher between tumor regions (mean about 36%) than tumor-adjacent (approximately 17%) or tumor-blood (14%) pairs, consistent with antigen-driven expansion. With just five patients in the study, the authors point out that the findings should be validated in a larger study. Only roughly 8-25% of top clones appeared in all five regions of a tumor, which suggests that tumor-infiltrating T cells are spatially heterogeneous. Compared with blood, tumors had a significantly larger share of the repertoire taken up by the top 250 clones (p = 0.039). Bulk unsorted samples precluded comparing CD4+ and CD8+ T cell repertoires. Because only the TCR beta chain was sequenced and unpaired alpha chains were not captured, true repertoire diversity is likely underestimated.

The CDR1 and CDR2 encoded by the germline V gene are SGHAT and FQNNGV. Reading from cysteine to phenylalanine, the CDR3 counts 17 amino acids. Only the CDR3 part of the read is kept: 51 bases, read in frame from the first base. This clonotype has a single count. The target of this receptor is not known. At one boundary the junction diverges from the germline segment, which might be a read error. A constant-region primer and ProtoScript II reverse transcriptase were used to reverse-transcribe TCRbeta-specific cDNA from approximately 500 ng total RNA. Three nested multiplex PCR rounds, following a slightly modified ARM-PCR procedure, were used to build the TCRbeta libraries. Each of the first two PCR rounds ran for 9 to 10 cycles using multiplex TRBV1-TRBV30 forward primers together with a Cbeta reverse primer. A final 25-cycle PCR with Deep VentR polymerase added sample barcodes and Illumina adapters. Before sequencing, amplicons of 200-500 bp were purified from gel using a QIAquick gel extraction kit. TCRbeta amplicons were sequenced on an Illumina HiSeq 2500 with 250-bp paired-end reads. Per the authors' processing: Quality trimming of reads was performed with Trimmomatic v0.33, and paired reads were merged with FLASH v1.2.11 so that full CDR3 sequences could be recovered. V, D and J germline segments were assigned to the rearranged TCRbeta sequences using MiGEC v1.2.1b. Clonotype statistics, along with Shannon-Wiener diversity indices, were calculated using VDJtools v1.0.0. Except for diversity analysis, only each sample's 250 most abundant clonotypes were used in subsequent analyses to reduce sampling bias. Clones were called with MiXCR by TCRdb after fastp trimmed the public reads at Q25, and only in-frame beta chains were retained. Every entry covers one CDR3 protein and lists the most common genes and DNA from its rows. V and J calls and clone size were set by TCRdb, not the authors. Within this sample are roughly 80,000 distinct CDR3 sequences, with 65% to 75% of them counted one time only. The ten largest clones add up to about 13% of the sample.

Without any cell sorting, total RNA and DNA were co-extracted from about 21-30 mg of bulk tissue using the AllPrep DNA/RNA mini kit. Roughly five patients with histopathologically diagnosed primary liver carcinoma underwent surgical resection in China between late 2015 and early 2016. At the time of sampling, the patients had chronic HBV infection and had not received any treatment. Each tumor was sampled at five spatially separated regions: the tumor centre plus the superior, inferior, left-lateral and right-lateral poles. According to histology, viable tumor cells made up more than 75% of every tumor sample. Fresh tumor and adjacent tissue pieces were bisected; one half was stored in RNAlater at -80°C, the other sent for histology.

The sequence derives from a woman aged 60-70 years with primary liver carcinoma and hepatitis B virus infection. The sequenced sample consisted of liver tumor tissue from sampling region 4. The sample's cell subset or site label is to be understood as: tumor region T4, right-lateral pole. The V and J genes are TRBV11-2 and TRBJ2-3; a tentative D call is TRBD2 (7 bases match). The CDR3 protein sequence reads: CTSNLGGLTYTSDTQYF. The bases read TGTACCAGCAACTTAGGGGGACTAACGTACACGTCTGATACGCAGTATTTT.